This T cell receptor beta chain derives from a study of T cell responses to AZD1222 COVID-19 vaccine. Study information: Timing groups of about 4 and about 12 weeks for second doses were pooled.

The protocol was immunoSEQ multiplex PCR, while the TCRdb copy is restricted to in-frame clones and leaves out a portion. The sample has 150,000 to 200,000 clones; less than 95% are singletons. A word on this clone: Its antigen is currently unknown.

Study-wide results and limits: At study baseline, merely more than 5 AZD1222 recipients were seropositive.

V trimming: 3 bases; J trimming: 6 bases; junction bases outside the gene matches: 5. This CDR3 has 13 residues. Germline V lookup: CDR1 SGHRS, CDR2 YFSETQ. This clonotype was obtained from an adult in good health. The sample here was peripheral blood, taken on day 0 of AZD1222 vaccination. The chain combines TRBV5-1 with TRBJ1-2, with 7 bases lining up with TRBD1. CDR3 in amino acids: CASSSGTADGYTF. CDR3 bases: TGCGCCAGCAGCTCCGGGACAGCTGATGGCTACACCTTC.